This is a list of T cell receptor beta chains from one sample in a study of OX40 agonist ivuxolimab in advanced cancers. This table comes from immunoSEQ multiplex PCR, and its TCRdb copy is limited to in-frame clones, with some not included. The table includes around 58,000 clones, around 87% detected once. The source material was CD4+ or CD8+ T cells sorted from blood, sampled in a trial of the OX40 agonist ivuxolimab. The receptors originated from an adult with an advanced solid tumor such as melanoma, head and neck, liver or kidney cancer. The CDR3 runs from the conserved cysteine through the conserved F or W. The D gene is left open where the match is weak. Clone size is given for some rows only: seen once, a few or many times, or a class if the clone is expanded.

clone_size,j_call,d_call,v_call,cdr3_aa,cdr3_nt
NA,TRBJ1-6,NA,TRBV6-6,CASSSAGSPLHF,TGTGCCAGCAGCTCAGCGGGGTCACCCCTCCACTTT
NA,TRBJ2-1,NA,TRBV11-2,CASSLLRNSYNEQFF,TGTGCCAGCAGCTTGTTAAGGAACTCCTACAATGAGCAGTTCTTC
NA,TRBJ2-1,TRBD2,TRBV9,CASSVGLAGGTGNEQFF,TGTGCCAGCAGCGTGGGACTAGCGGGTGGGACCGGGAATGAGCAGTTCTTC
once,TRBJ1-3,TRBD1,TRBV9,CASSVAADRGNTIYF,TGTGCCAGCAGCGTTGCCGCGGACAGGGGAAACACCATATATTTT
NA,TRBJ1-2,NA,TRBV14,CASSQDRVYGYTF,TGTGCCAGCAGCCAAGACAGGGTCTATGGCTACACCTTC
NA,TRBJ1-4,NA,TRBV5-1,CASSHQGFDGNEKLFF,TGCGCCAGCAGCCATCAGGGGTTTGACGGTAATGAAAAACTGTTTTTT
NA,TRBJ2-5,TRBD2,TRBV28,CASSSARTSGRETQYF,TGTGCCAGCAGTTCCGCACGGACTAGCGGGAGGGAGACCCAGTACTTC
NA,TRBJ1-1,NA,TRBV7-3,CASSLKANTEAFF,TGTGCCAGCAGCTTAAAAGCGAACACTGAAGCTTTCTTT
NA,TRBJ2-5,TRBD2,TRBV27,CASSLGLAGLETQYF,TGTGCCAGCAGTTTAGGGCTAGCGGGACTAGAGACCCAGTACTTC
NA,TRBJ2-7,TRBD1,TRBV9,CASSVATGEGYEQYF,TGTGCCAGCAGCGTAGCTACAGGGGAAGGGTACGAGCAGTACTTC
NA,TRBJ2-4,NA,TRBV28,CASSSGQNIQYF,TGTGCCAGCAGTTCCGGGCAAAACATTCAGTACTTC
NA,TRBJ2-4,NA,TRBV6-1,CASGTPAKNIQYF,TGTGCCAGCGGGACTCCGGCCAAAAACATTCAGTACTTC
NA,TRBJ2-2,TRBD1,TRBV7-9,CASSPATGQGSTGELFF,TGTGCCAGCAGCCCCGCCACGGGACAGGGTAGCACCGGGGAGCTGTTTTTT
NA,TRBJ2-1,NA,TRBV12-5,CASGLEDEQFF,TGTGCTAGTGGTCTAGAGGATGAGCAGTTCTTC
NA,TRBJ1-2,NA,TRBV7-8,CASSLGREGGYTF,TGTGCCAGCAGCTTAGGCAGGGAGGGTGGCTACACCTTC
NA,TRBJ2-7,NA,TRBV18,CASSPTQENEQYF,TGTGCCAGCTCACCAACACAGGAAAACGAGCAGTACTTC
NA,TRBJ2-1,TRBD2,TRBV28,CASGREVQFF,TGTGCCAGCGGACGGGAGGTGCAGTTCTTC
NA,TRBJ2-7,TRBD2,TRBV7-3,CASSHGLAGEGYEQYF,TGTGCCAGCAGCCACGGACTAGCGGGAGAGGGCTACGAGCAGTACTTC
once,TRBJ1-4,TRBD1,TRBV18,CASSPPDGQASEKLFF,TGTGCCAGCTCACCACCAGACGGACAGGCCTCGGAAAAACTGTTTTTT
NA,TRBJ1-4,NA,TRBV15,CATRDRFNEKLFF,TGTGCCACCAGGGACAGATTTAATGAAAAACTGTTTTTT
NA,TRBJ2-5,NA,TRBV5-5,CASSPRRVVLGQETQYF,TGTGCCAGCAGCCCCCGCCGGGTAGTTTTAGGGCAAGAGACCCAGTACTTC
NA,TRBJ1-5,TRBD1,TRBV19,CASIQGAYSNQPQHF,TGTGCCAGTATACAGGGGGCCTATAGCAATCAGCCCCAGCATTTT
once,TRBJ1-2,TRBD1,TRBV6-5,CASRGTGIDYGYTF,TGTGCCAGCAGGGGGACAGGGATTGACTATGGCTACACCTTC
NA,TRBJ1-6,NA,TRBV2,CASSVDRTSYNSPLHF,TGTGCCAGCAGTGTAGACCGAACCTCCTATAATTCACCCCTCCACTTT
NA,TRBJ1-1,NA,TRBV7-3,CASSLGTEAFF,TGTGCCAGCAGCTTAGGAACTGAAGCTTTCTTT
NA,TRBJ1-4,NA,TRBV28,CASTLLPRGEKLFF,TGTGCCAGCACTCTACTCCCCAGGGGTGAAAAACTGTTTTTT
NA,TRBJ2-6,NA,TRBV5-1,CASSLVGGRPGANVLTF,TGCGCCAGCAGCTTGGTCGGGGGGCGCCCTGGGGCCAACGTCCTGACTTTC
NA,TRBJ2-1,NA,TRBV5-6,CASSPPPPQYNEQFF,TGTGCCAGCAGCCCTCCTCCCCCCCAGTACAATGAGCAGTTCTTC